This T cell receptor beta chain was identified in a study of identical twins. With regard to this clonotype: Its antigen remains unknown.

Carrying unique molecular identifiers, the cDNA also gained a universal primer site through template switching. TCRdb fed the 5' RACE reads into MiXCR, producing one record per CDR3 protein. The table lists hundreds of thousands of distinct CDR3 sequences, 9% to 15% of them singletons. General study points: In beta out-of-frame sequences, the excess sharing between twins was weaker. There were fewer insertions in abundant cord blood beta clonotypes, but memory repertoires showed no such pattern.

The CDR3 loop spans 16 amino acids. CDR1 and CDR2 from the germline V gene are SGHTA and FQGNSA. V was shortened by 4 bases and J by 2 bases, with 17 bases between the two germline ends. The sample also formed part of further work on yellow fever vaccine responses in identical twins.

This receptor was identified in a woman between 18 and 29 years old in good health. This chain links TRBV7-2 with TRBJ1-2; the D gene is possibly TRBD1 (6 bases). Sequenced: PBMCs. The CDR3 is CASSYLAGATNYGYTF. The CDR3 DNA follows: TGTGCCAGCAGCTATCTCGCGGGGGCCACCAACTATGGCTACACCTTC.